The clone carrying this T cell receptor beta chain was observed once. Its antigen is currently unknown. Assay runs were performed at deep level. Investigators spread the genomic DNA of each subset evenly over several immunoSEQ plates. Measured with immunoSEQ multiplex PCR; TCRdb has only the in-frame clones, and not every one. This sample has 2 million to 2.5 million clones, with less than 95% found just once. Naive-designated CD8 cells lacked CD45RO, were positively enriched for CCR7, and omitted terminally differentiated effector memory CD45RA+ cells. Within Nashville, Tennessee resided all donors, each a Caucasian adult. The source of the sample is a study of shared clonotypes between healthy human individuals. Study-level results: Read depth was anticipated to influence clonotype sharing among donors.

Germline assignment: CDR1 MDHEN and CDR2 SYDVKM. The CDR3 sequence is 15 residues long. The V gene end was trimmed by 3 bases and the J gene end by 5 bases; junction bases not matched to a gene: 6. Input material: naive CD8+ T cells sorted from blood. The rearrangement links TRBV28 to TRBJ2-5; 10 nucleotides match TRBD2. The sequence derives from a man aged 18 to 29 in good health. Written as DNA, the CDR3 is TGTGCCAGCAGTTTTGGGCTAGCGGGGGTGGAGACCCAGTACTTC. Residues: CASSFGLAGVETQYF.